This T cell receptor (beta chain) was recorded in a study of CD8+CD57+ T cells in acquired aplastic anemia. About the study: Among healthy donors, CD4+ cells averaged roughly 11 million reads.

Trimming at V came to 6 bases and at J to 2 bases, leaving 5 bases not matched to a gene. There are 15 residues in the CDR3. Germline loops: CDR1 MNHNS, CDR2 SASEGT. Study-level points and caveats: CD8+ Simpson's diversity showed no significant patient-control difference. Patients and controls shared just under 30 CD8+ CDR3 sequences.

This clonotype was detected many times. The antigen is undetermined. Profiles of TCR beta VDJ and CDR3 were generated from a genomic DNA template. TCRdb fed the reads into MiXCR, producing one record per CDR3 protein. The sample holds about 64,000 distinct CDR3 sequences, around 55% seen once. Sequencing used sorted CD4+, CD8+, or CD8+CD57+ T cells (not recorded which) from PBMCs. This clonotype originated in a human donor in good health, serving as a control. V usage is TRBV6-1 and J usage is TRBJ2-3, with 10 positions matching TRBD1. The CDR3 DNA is TGTGCCAGCAGCGCGGGACAGGGGTTCACAGATACGCAGTATTTT. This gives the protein CASSAGQGFTDTQYF.